This T cell receptor beta chain was retrieved from a study of blood T cells in healthy people across ages. From germline, CDR1 is DFQATT and CDR2 SNEGSKA (reference sequence). This CDR3 is built from 15 residues. J gave up 1 base and V 5 bases, and 10 bases lay outside the gene matches. This clonotype showed up just a few times. Antigen: not known. Study-level results: Any conclusive comparison of naive versus antigen-experienced cells was prevented by using unsorted PBMCs.

A J-beta primer mix and a sample-barcoded 5' primer were used in a second PCR of roughly 6 to 12 cycles. TCRdb re-called the 5' RACE reads through MiXCR, storing one row per CDR3 protein. The sample has roughly 830,000 distinct CDR3 sequences; under 80% are singletons. The chain recombines TRBV20-1 with TRBJ1-2; 7 nucleotides line up with TRBD1. Input material: blood. The source of this sequence is a man under 40 in good health. This CDR3 is CSADRTGYVNYGYTF. DNA of the CDR3: TGCAGTGCTGACCGGACAGGTTATGTTAACTATGGCTACACCTTC.